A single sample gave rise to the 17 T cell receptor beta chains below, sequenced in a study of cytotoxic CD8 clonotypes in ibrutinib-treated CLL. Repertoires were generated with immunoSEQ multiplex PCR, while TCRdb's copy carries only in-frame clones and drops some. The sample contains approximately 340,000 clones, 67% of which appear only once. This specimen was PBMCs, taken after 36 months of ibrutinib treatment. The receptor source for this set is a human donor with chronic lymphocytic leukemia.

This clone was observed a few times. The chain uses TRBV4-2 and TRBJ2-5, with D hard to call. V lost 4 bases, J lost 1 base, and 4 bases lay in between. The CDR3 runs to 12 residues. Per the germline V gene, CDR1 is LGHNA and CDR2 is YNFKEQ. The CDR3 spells CASSLPQETQYF. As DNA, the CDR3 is TGTGCCAGCAGCCTTCCCCAAGAGACCCAGTACTTC.

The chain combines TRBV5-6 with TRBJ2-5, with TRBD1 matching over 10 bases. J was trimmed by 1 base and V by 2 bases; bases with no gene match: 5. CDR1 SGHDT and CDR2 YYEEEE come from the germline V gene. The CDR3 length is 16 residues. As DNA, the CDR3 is TGTGCCAGCAGCTTCGGACAGGGGGGAATCCAAGAGACCCAGTACTTC. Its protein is CASSFGQGGIQETQYF.

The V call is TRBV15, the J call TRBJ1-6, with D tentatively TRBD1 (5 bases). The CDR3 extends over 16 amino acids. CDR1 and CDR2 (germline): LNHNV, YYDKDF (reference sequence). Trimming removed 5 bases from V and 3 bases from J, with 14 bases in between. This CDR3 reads CATSPPPGIYNSPLHF. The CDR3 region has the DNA TGTGCCACCAGCCCACCCCCAGGGATCTATAATTCACCCCTCCACTTT. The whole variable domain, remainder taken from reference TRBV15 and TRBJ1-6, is DAMVIQNPRYQVTQFGKPVTLSCSQTLNHNVMYWYQQKSSQAPKLLFHYYDKDFNNEADTPDNFQSRRPNTSFCFLDIRSPGLGDTAMYLCATSPPPGIYNSPLHFGNGTRLTVT.

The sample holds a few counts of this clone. The CDR3 loop reads CASSMQGYMNTEAFF. The DNA for the CDR3 is TGTGCCAGTAGTATGCAGGGATACATGAACACTGAAGCTTTCTTT. V is TRBV19 and J is TRBJ1-1, with D perhaps matching TRBD1 (5 bases). CDR3 length equals 15 residues. The germline CDR1 and CDR2 sequences are LNHDA and SQIVND (reference sequence). V gave up 3 bases and J gave up 0 bases, with 11 bases separating them.

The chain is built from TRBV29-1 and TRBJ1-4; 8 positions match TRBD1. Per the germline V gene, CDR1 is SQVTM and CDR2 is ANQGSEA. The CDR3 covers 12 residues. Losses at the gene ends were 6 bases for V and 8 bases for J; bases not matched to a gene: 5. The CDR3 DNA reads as TGCAGCGTACAAGGGGACAGGGAAAAACTGTTTTTT. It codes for CSVQGDREKLFF.

In DNA, the CDR3 is TGTGCCAGCAGCCAACTCACTAGTCCCAATGAGCAGTTCTTC. This encodes CASSQLTSPNEQFF. The rearrangement uses TRBV7-9 and TRBJ2-1, with D perhaps TRBD2 (5 bases). The CDR3 length is 14 residues. Trimming cost V 5 bases and J 6 bases, with 14 bases left between them. Germline CDR1 reads SEHNR; CDR2 reads FQNEAQ (reference sequence).

CDR3 sequence: CASSEFRTSNTGELFF. CDR3 nucleotide sequence: TGTGCCAGCAGTGAATTCAGGACCTCAAACACCGGGGAGCTGTTTTTT. This chain joins TRBV25-1 and TRBJ2-2; no definite D call. V was shortened by 1 base and J by 2 bases, with 11 bases between the two germline ends. Germline V gene sequence: CDR1 MGHDK, CDR2 SYGVNS. This CDR3 region has 16 residues.

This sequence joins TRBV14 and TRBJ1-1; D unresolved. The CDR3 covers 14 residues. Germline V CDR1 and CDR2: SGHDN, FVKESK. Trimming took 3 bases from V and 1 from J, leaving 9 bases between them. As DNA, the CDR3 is TGTGCCAGCAGCCATCGACCGAGGAACACTGAAGCTTTCTTT. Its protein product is CASSHRPRNTEAFF.

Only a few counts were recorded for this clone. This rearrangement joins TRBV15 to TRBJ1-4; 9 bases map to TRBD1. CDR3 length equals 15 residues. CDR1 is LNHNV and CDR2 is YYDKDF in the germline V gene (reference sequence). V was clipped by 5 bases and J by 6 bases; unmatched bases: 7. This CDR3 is CATSLTGTGYEKLFF. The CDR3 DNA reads TGTGCCACCAGCCTTACGGGGACAGGGTATGAAAAACTGTTTTTT.

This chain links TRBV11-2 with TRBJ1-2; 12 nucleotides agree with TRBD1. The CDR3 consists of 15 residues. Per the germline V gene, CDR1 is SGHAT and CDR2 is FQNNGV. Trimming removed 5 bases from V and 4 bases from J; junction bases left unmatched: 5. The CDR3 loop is CASSARGQGAYGYTF. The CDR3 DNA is TGTGCCAGCAGCGCAAGGGGACAGGGGGCCTATGGCTACACCTTC.

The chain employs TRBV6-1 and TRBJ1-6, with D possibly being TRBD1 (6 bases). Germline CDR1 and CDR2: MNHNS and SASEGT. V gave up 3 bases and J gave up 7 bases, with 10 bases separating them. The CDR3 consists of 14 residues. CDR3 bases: TGTGCCAGCAGTGAGTTACAGGGAAATTCACCCCTCCACTTT. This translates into CASSELQGNSPLHF.

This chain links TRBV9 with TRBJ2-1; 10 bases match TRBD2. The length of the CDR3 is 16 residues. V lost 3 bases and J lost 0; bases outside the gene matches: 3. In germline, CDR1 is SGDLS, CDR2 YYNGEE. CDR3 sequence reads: CASSELAGSSYNEQFF. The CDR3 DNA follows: TGTGCCAGCAGCGAACTAGCGGGGAGCTCCTACAATGAGCAGTTCTTC.

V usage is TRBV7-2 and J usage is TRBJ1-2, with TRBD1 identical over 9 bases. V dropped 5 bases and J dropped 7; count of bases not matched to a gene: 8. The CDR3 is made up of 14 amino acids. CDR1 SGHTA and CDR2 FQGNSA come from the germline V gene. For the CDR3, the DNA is TGTGCCAGCAGCGCGGACAGGGGTCGGGGTGGCTACACCTTC. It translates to CASSADRGRGGYTF.

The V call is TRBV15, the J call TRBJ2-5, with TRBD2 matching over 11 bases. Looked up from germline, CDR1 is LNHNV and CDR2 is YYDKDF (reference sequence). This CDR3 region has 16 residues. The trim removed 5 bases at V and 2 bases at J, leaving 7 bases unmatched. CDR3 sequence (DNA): TGTGCCACCAGCTCCCGACTAGCGGGGAGACAAGAGACCCAGTACTTC. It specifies CATSSRLAGRQETQYF.

The DNA of the CDR3 is TGCGCCAGCAGCTACGGGGGTGCCCTGGATACGCAGTATTTT. Amino acids: CASSYGGALDTQYF. The chain is built from TRBV5-1 and TRBJ2-3; TRBD2 might be the D (6 bases). Germline CDR1 is SGHRS and CDR2 is YFSETQ. The ends were cut back, 3 bases at V and 6 bases at J, with 14 bases in the middle. The CDR3 consists of 14 residues.

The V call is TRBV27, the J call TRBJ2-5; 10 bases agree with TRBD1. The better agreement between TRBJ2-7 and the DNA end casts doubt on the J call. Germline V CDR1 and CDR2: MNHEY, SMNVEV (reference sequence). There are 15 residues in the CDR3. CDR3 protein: CASSSRTGGTYEQYF. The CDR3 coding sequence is TGTGCCAGCAGTTCGAGGACAGGGGGGACCTACGAGCAGTACTTC.

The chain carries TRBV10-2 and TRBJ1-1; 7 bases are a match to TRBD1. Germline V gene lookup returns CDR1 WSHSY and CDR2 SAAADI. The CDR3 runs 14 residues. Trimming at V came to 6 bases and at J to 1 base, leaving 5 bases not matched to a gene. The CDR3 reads CASSSGGTNTEAFF. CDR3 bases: TGCGCCAGCAGCTCAGGGGGTACGAACACTGAAGCTTTCTTT.